The 14 T cell receptor beta chains given below trace back to one sample, sequenced in a study of T cells in Graves' hyperthyroidism and ophthalmopathy. Amplification targeted TCR beta CDR3 regions from RNA transcripts. With the HTBI primer set, the TCR CDR3 went through a first round of RT-PCR. TCRdb re-called the multiplex PCR reads with MiXCR, one entry per CDR3 protein. The table lists about 400,000 distinct CDR3 sequences, roughly 15% of them singletons. Sequencing was performed on blood. These receptor sequences come from a woman aged 25 to 39 with Graves' ophthalmopathy.

In its sample, this clonotype was seen many times. V usage is TRBV6-1 and J usage is TRBJ2-7; D might be TRBD1 (6 bases). The germline V gene encodes CDR1 MNHNS and CDR2 SASEGT. This CDR3 comprises 16 residues. Trimming removed 6 bases from V and 0 bases from J, with 18 bases in between. CDR3 sequence (DNA): TGTGCCAGCAGGAAGGACAGCTTCGCGACCTCCTACGAGCAGTACTTC. Translation gives CASRKDSFATSYEQYF.

There are many counts of this clonotype. The rearrangement joins TRBV27 to TRBJ1-1, with 9 bases that match TRBD1. This CDR3 spans 18 amino acids. Germline CDR1 MNHEY, CDR2 SMNVEV (reference sequence). The V gene end was trimmed by 1 base and the J gene end by 0 bases; junction bases not matched to a gene: 9. The CDR3 nucleotides read TGTGCCAGCAGTTTATGGTACAGGGGGCTTGGAGTGAACACTGAAGCTTTCTTT. Amino acids: CASSLWYRGLGVNTEAFF.

The J gene is TRBJ2-7, the V gene TRBV6-2 or TRBV6-3; 9 positions agree with TRBD1. The CDR3 has 16 amino acids. V shed 5 bases, J shed 2 bases, and the junction held 10 bases outside the gene matches. Germline CDR1 is MNHEY and CDR2 is SVGEGT. The CDR3 reads CASSRSKTGGTYEQYF. The CDR3 DNA sequence: TGTGCCAGCAGTCGGTCAAAGACAGGGGGTACCTACGAGCAGTACTTC.

In its sample, this clonotype was seen many times. This sequence joins TRBV5-6 and TRBJ2-1; either TRBD1 or TRBD2 may fit D (6 bases each). CDR3 length: 14 residues. V lost 4 bases to trimming and J lost 5 bases, with 13 bases between them. Germline lookup yields CDR1 SGHDT and CDR2 YYEEEE. The CDR3 DNA sequence: TGTGCCAGCAGCGGGGGGCTAGCGAACAATGAGCAGTTCTTC. Encoded protein: CASSGGLANNEQFF. Drawing the rest from reference TRBV5-6 and TRBJ2-1, the complete variable domain is DAGVTQSPTHLIKTRGQQVTLRCSPKSGHDTVSWYQQALGQGPQFIFQYYEEEERQRGNFPDRFSGHQFPNYSSELNVNALLLGDSALYLCASSGGLANNEQFFGPGTRLTVL.

At least ten counts were recorded for this clonotype. This rearrangement joins TRBV9 to TRBJ2-3, with a tentative D call TRBD2 (7 bases). The CDR3 has 13 amino acids. V lost 1 base and J lost 11, with 14 bases in between. The germline CDR1 and CDR2 sequences are SGDLS and YYNGEE. The CDR3 region has the DNA TGTGCCAGCAGCGTACGAGGGAGGGGGGGGCAGTATTTT. As protein: CASSVRGRGGQYF.

Many counts were recorded for this clonotype. V gene TRBV27 combines with J gene TRBJ2-5; 14 bases fit TRBD2. V was pared by 6 bases and J by 3 bases, with 6 bases of the junction left unmatched. CDR1 MNHEY and CDR2 SMNVEV come from the germline V gene (reference sequence). The CDR3 runs to 16 residues. CDR3 sequence reads: CASRSGLAGVEETQYF. CDR3 DNA: TGTGCCAGCAGATCGGGACTAGCGGGGGTAGAAGAGACCCAGTACTTC.

There are a few counts of this clonotype. The genes are TRBV4-1 and TRBJ1-1; 9 nucleotides line up with TRBD1. Germline-derived CDR1 and CDR2 are MGHRA and YSYEKL. Trimming at V came to 8 bases and at J to 3 bases, leaving 16 bases not matched to a gene. The CDR3 runs to 17 residues. The CDR3 loop is CASRSTRDRVPDTEAFF. For the CDR3, the DNA is TGCGCCAGCCGCTCAACCCGGGACAGGGTCCCTGACACTGAAGCTTTCTTT.

This clonotype was seen ten or more times. V is TRBV7-9 and J is TRBJ1-1; D may be TRBD1 (6 bases). This CDR3 spans 16 amino acids. V was shortened by 1 base and J by 0 bases, with 12 bases between the two germline ends. Germline V lookup: CDR1 SEHNR, CDR2 FQNEAQ (reference sequence). CDR3 bases: TGTGCCAGCAGCTTAGGGACTGGGGGCTTGAACACTGAAGCTTTCTTT. This sequence encodes CASSLGTGGLNTEAFF.

This clonotype was counted at least ten times. The rearrangement joins TRBV11-3 to TRBJ2-5, with TRBD1 matching over 8 bases. This CDR3 has 14 amino acids. Germline V lookup: CDR1 SGHNT, CDR2 YENEEA. The V gene end was trimmed by 5 bases and the J gene end by 2 bases; junction bases not matched to a gene: 4. In nucleotides, the CDR3 is TGTGCCAGCAGCGATCGGACAGGGCAAGAGACCCAGTACTTC. Its protein is CASSDRTGQETQYF. The variable domain in full, completed from reference TRBV11-3 and TRBJ2-5, reads EAGVVQSPRYKIIEKKQPVAFWCNPISGHNTLYWYLQNLGQGPELLIRYENEEAVDDSQLPKDRFSAERLKGVDSTLKIQPAELGDSAVYLCASSDRTGQETQYFGPGTRLLVL.

This clonotype was counted ten times or more. The rearrangement links TRBV28 to TRBJ1-2; tentative D call: TRBD1 (6 bases). Trimming removed 5 bases from V and 2 bases from J, with 12 bases in between. The CDR3 consists of 14 residues. CDR1 MDHEN and CDR2 SYDVKM come from the germline V gene. The CDR3 DNA follows: TGTGCCAGCAGTGGCGGACAGCCCAACTATGGCTACACCTTC. This encodes CASSGGQPNYGYTF.

Points on this clonotype: The conserved closing phenylalanine or tryptophan is absent in this CDR3, likely reflecting a read error. The rearrangement joins TRBV6-1 to TRBJ2-7; TRBD1 or TRBD2 may be the D gene (5 bases each). Between the trimmed V and J ends, which lost 2 bases and 3 bases, there was a span of 20 bases. Per germline, CDR1 MNHNS and CDR2 SASEGT. The CDR3 loop spans 17 amino acids. The CDR3 DNA reads as TGTGCCAGCAGTGAATGGTGGGACGGGTTTTGGTTCTACGAGCAGTACTCC. Translation gives CASSEWWDGFWFYEQYS.

This clonotype was observed many times. The gene calls are TRBV30 and TRBJ1-4; D gene uncertain. V lost 3 bases and J 8 bases, leaving 16 bases between the germline ends. CDR1 and CDR2 from the germline V gene are GTSNPN and SVGIG (reference sequence). The CDR3 covers 14 residues. CDR3 coding DNA: TGTGCCTGGAGGGCCCCCGTGGCCGCAGAAAAACTGTTTTTT. Its translation is CAWRAPVAAEKLFF.

V and J are TRBV29-1 and TRBJ2-2, with TRBD2 matching over 9 bases. This CDR3 is 16 amino acids long. Germline loops: CDR1 SQVTM, CDR2 ANQGSEA. After removal of 4 bases from V and 0 bases from J, the junction contained 6 bases not matched to a gene. The DNA of the CDR3 is TGCAGCGTTGTTGCGGGAGGGACCCCGAACACCGGGGAGCTGTTTTTT. It encodes CSVVAGGTPNTGELFF.

The genes are TRBV27 and TRBJ1-1, with unresolved D. The V end lost 5 bases, the J end lost 1 base, and 11 bases lay between the germline ends. In germline, CDR1 is MNHEY, CDR2 SMNVEV (reference sequence). The CDR3 consists of 14 residues. The CDR3, as DNA: TGTGCCAGCAGTCGGTACACCCGGAACACTGAAGCTTTCTTT. Amino acid sequence: CASSRYTRNTEAFF.